The rows below give T cell receptor beta chains drawn from one sample of a study of beta chain features in type 1 diabetes. The table came from immunoSEQ multiplex PCR; TCRdb's copy has only in-frame clones and leaves some out. The sample gives around 360,000 clones, roughly 12% of which show up once; about 0.01% is in the top ten. The source material was naive CD4+ T cells from blood. The source of these receptors is a woman between 18 and 29 years old with type 1 diabetes. Both conserved end residues are part of each CDR3. A D gene is named only where the DNA matches it firmly. Only part of the rows carry a size: once, few, many, or a class if the clone is expanded.

>NA|NA|TRBJ2-4|TRBV30
TGTGCCTGGAGTGTAATAGCCCAGAACATTCAGTACTTC
CAWSVIAQNIQYF
>NA|NA|TRBJ1-4|TRBV29-1
TGCAGCGTTGAAGATCGGAGAGGGAGATGGGGAAAACTGTTTTTT
CSVEDRRGRWGKLFF
>TRBD1|NA|TRBJ2-3|TRBV7-9
TGTGCCAGCGGCGACAGGGGGCGTCCAGATACGCAGTATTTT
CASGDRGRPDTQYF
>TRBD1|NA|TRBJ1-2|TRBV28
TGTGCCAGCAGAATACCCGGGACAGGGATGGAGGGCTACACCTTC
CASRIPGTGMEGYTF
>TRBD2|NA|TRBJ2-3|TRBV28
TGTGCCAGCGGGGGGGGACTGGTTCTTGCAGATACGCAGTATTTT
CASGGGLVLADTQYF
>TRBD2|NA|TRBJ2-5|TRBV5-1
TGCGCCAGCAGCTTGAGGCCTAGCGGGAGTAGGGAGACCCAGTACTTC
CASSLRPSGSRETQYF
>TRBD1|few|TRBJ2-1|TRBV7-3
TGTGCCAGCAGCCCCGCCGGGGGGGGACAGGGGAGCAATGAGCAGTTCTTC
CASSPAGGGQGSNEQFF
>TRBD2|NA|TRBJ2-3|TRBV19
TGTGCCAGTAGTATCGGGCTAGCGGGGGCGGATACGCAGTATTTT
CASSIGLAGADTQYF
>NA|NA|TRBJ1-3|TRBV6-5
TGTGCCAGCAGTTACTCGATGAGAGGAAACACCATATATTTT
CASSYSMRGNTIYF
>TRBD2|NA|TRBJ2-1|TRBV5-6
TGTGCCAGCAGCTCCGACCCACTAGCGAAGCAGTTCTTC
CASSSDPLAKQFF
>NA|few|TRBJ2-1|TRBV10-3
TGTGCCATCAGTCTTAGACTGAACAATGAGCAGTTCTTC
CAISLRLNNEQFF
>NA|few|TRBJ2-7|TRBV14
TGTGCCAGCAGCCAAGATCTGAGCCTCGAGCAGTACTTC
CASSQDLSLEQYF
>TRBD1|few|TRBJ1-2|TRBV30
TGTGCCTGGAGGGGGACAGGGGAAACGGGGGGCTACACCTTC
CAWRGTGETGGYTF
>TRBD2|NA|TRBJ2-1|TRBV29-1
TGCAGCGTTGGGGCTAGCGGGAGGGCCCGAAATGAGCAGTTCTTC
CSVGASGRARNEQFF
>NA|few|TRBJ1-1|TRBV5-4
TGTGCCAGCAGCTTTTGGGCAGAGCTTGAAGCTTTCTTT
CASSFWAELEAFF
>NA|NA|TRBJ1-1|TRBV29-1
TGCAGCGTCGCGGTGGTTTGGGGAGACACTGAAGCTTTCTTT
CSVAVVWGDTEAFF
>TRBD1|few|TRBJ1-1|TRBV4-1
TGCGCCAGCAGCCCAGACAGGGCTAACACTGAAGCTTTCTTT
CASSPDRANTEAFF
>NA|few|TRBJ2-5|TRBV21-1
TGTGCCAGCAGCAAAGCGCTTAGGCTTCCTCCAGCGGAGACCCAGTACTTC
CASSKALRLPPAETQYF
>NA|few|TRBJ2-7|TRBV4-3
TGCGCCAGCAGCCAAGATAGGAGTAGCGTGCAGTACTTC
CASSQDRSSVQYF
>NA|NA|TRBJ2-5|TRBV6-6
TGTGCCAGCAGTAACTCCGGCAGGGGAGAGACCCAGTACTTC
CASSNSGRGETQYF
>TRBD1|NA|TRBJ1-3|TRBV11-2
TGTGCCAGCAGCCCGGGACAGGGGGCTTCTGGAAACACCATATATTTT
CASSPGQGASGNTIYF
>TRBD1|few|TRBJ1-5|TRBV4-3
TGCGCCAGCAGCTCAAACAGGGGGGCTGTAAATCAGCCCCAGCATTTT
CASSSNRGAVNQPQHF
>NA|NA|TRBJ1-5|TRBV4-3
TGCGCCAGCAGCCAAGCGGTTTTTTCGCCCCAGCATTTT
CASSQAVFSPQHF
>TRBD2|few|TRBJ2-7|TRBV7-9
TGTGCCAGCAGCTCCCTTATAGCGGGGGCCTACGAGCAGTACTTC
CASSSLIAGAYEQYF
>TRBD2|few|TRBJ2-1|TRBV11-2
TGTGCCAGCAGCCCAATAGCGGGGGGGCCCCGGGTGCCCAATGAGCAGTTCTTC
CASSPIAGGPRVPNEQFF
>TRBD2|few|TRBJ2-3|TRBV10-3
TGTGCCATCAGGAAGCGGGATACCCCAGATACGCAGTATTTT
CAIRKRDTPDTQYF
>NA|few|TRBJ1-5|TRBV7-9
TGTGCCAGCAGCTCCCCTGGACAGAACAATCAGCCCCAGCATTTT
CASSSPGQNNQPQHF
>TRBD1|NA|TRBJ2-3|TRBV27
TGTGCCAGCAGCTGGGTCAGGGGGGATACGCAGTATTTT
CASSWVRGDTQYF
>TRBD2|NA|TRBJ2-2|TRBV27
TGTGCCAGCAGTTTAAGTGGGAGGGGTGACGGGGAGCTGTTTTTT
CASSLSGRGDGELFF
>NA|NA|TRBJ1-2|TRBV14
TGTGCCAGCAGCCAAGATTGGGCAGAAGCTAACTATGGCTACACCTTC
CASSQDWAEANYGYTF
>TRBD2|NA|TRBJ2-5|TRBV4-3
TGCGCCAGCAGCCAAGGGGGCTGGTGGGAGGGCCGGGAGGAGACCCAGTACTTC
CASSQGGWWEGREETQYF
>TRBD2|NA|TRBJ2-3|TRBV4-1
TGCGCCAGCACCAAGAGGACTAGCGGGGGCACAGATACGCAGTATTTT
CASTKRTSGGTDTQYF
>NA|few|TRBJ1-1|TRBV15
TGTGCCACCAGCAGACCCCCGGGGATGAACACTGAAGCTTTCTTT
CATSRPPGMNTEAFF
>NA|few|TRBJ1-4|TRBV18
TGTGCCAGCTCGCACACAGCAACTAATGAAAAACTGTTTTTT
CASSHTATNEKLFF
>NA|NA|TRBJ1-6|TRBV5-4
TGTGCCAGCAGCTCTCCGGGGTCCTATAATTCACCCCTCCACTTT
CASSSPGSYNSPLHF
>TRBD2|NA|TRBJ2-7|TRBV5-4
TGTGCCAGCAGACAATCCGGGTCCACTAGCGGGAGTTACGAGCAGTACTTC
CASRQSGSTSGSYEQYF
>NA|NA|TRBJ2-3|TRBV7-2
TGTGCCAGCAGCTTACGAGGGGGGGTAGATACGCAGTATTTT
CASSLRGGVDTQYF
>TRBD2|few|TRBJ2-1|TRBV4-3
TGCGCCAGCAGCCAAGATGTTTTCGCTAGCGGTTCCAATGAGCAGTTCTTC
CASSQDVFASGSNEQFF
>NA|NA|TRBJ2-1|TRBV18
TGTGCCAGCTCACCTTCGGGAGTTGACTACAATGAGCAGTTCTTC
CASSPSGVDYNEQFF
>NA|NA|TRBJ1-4|TRBV12-5
TGTGCTAGTGGTTTGCCAAGCGACGGTGAAAAACTGTTTTTT
CASGLPSDGEKLFF
>NA|NA|TRBJ1-2|TRBV28
TGTGCCAGCAGTTTGACTGATTATGGCTACACCTTC
CASSLTDYGYTF
>NA|NA|TRBJ1-5|TRBV5-1
TGCGCCAGCAGCGATGGGGGGATAAATCAGCCCCAGCATTTT
CASSDGGINQPQHF
>NA|few|TRBJ2-5|TRBV7-9
TGTGCCAGCAGCTCCGGGACCGGAGGAGGGGAGACCCAGTACTTC
CASSSGTGGGETQYF
>NA|NA|TRBJ1-5|TRBV18
TGTGCCAGCTCCGGACAATATTCAAACCTAAATCAGCCCCAGCATTTT
CASSGQYSNLNQPQHF
>NA|few|TRBJ1-3|TRBV15
TGTGCCACCAGCAGAGGGCTTGCCTCTGGAAACACCATATATTTT
CATSRGLASGNTIYF
>NA|few|TRBJ2-2|TRBV29-1
TGCAGCGTTGGCTGGACAGCGTCGAACACCGGGGAGCTGTTTTTT
CSVGWTASNTGELFF
>TRBD1|NA|TRBJ2-7|TRBV5-1
TGCGCCAGCAGCTTGCAGGGGGCGGATGAGCAGTACTTC
CASSLQGADEQYF
>TRBD2|NA|TRBJ2-1|TRBV7-2
TGTGCCAGCAGCTTAAAGCGGGAGGGCCGGGATGAGCAGTTCTTC
CASSLKREGRDEQFF
>TRBD1|few|TRBJ1-5|TRBV28
TGTGCCAGCAGGCGACAGGGCTCCAATCAGCCCCAGCATTTT
CASRRQGSNQPQHF
>NA|NA|TRBJ2-2|TRBV19
TGTGCCAGTAACATTTTCACCGGGGAGCTGTTTTTT
CASNIFTGELFF
>NA|NA|TRBJ1-2|TRBV25-1
TGTGCCAGCGGGAACCTGGGGGGGCGCGGAACGGGTGGCTACACCTTC
CASGNLGGRGTGGYTF
>NA|NA|TRBJ2-7|TRBV7-9
TGTGCCAGCAGCCCAGGTGGCGTCGGGCAGTACTTC
CASSPGGVGQYF
>TRBD1|few|TRBJ2-2|TRBV7-7
TGTGCCAGCAGCCGGACAGGGACCGGGGAGCTGTTTTTT
CASSRTGTGELFF
>NA|few|TRBJ2-2|TRBV19
TGTGCCAGTAGTATTAGTTGGCAGAAGGGGACCGGGGAGCTGTTTTTT
CASSISWQKGTGELFF
>TRBD1|few|TRBJ2-6|TRBV25-1
TGTGCCAGCAGCGCCCGGGACAGGGTACGGTCTGGGGCCAACGTCCTGACTTTC
CASSARDRVRSGANVLTF
>NA|NA|TRBJ2-1|TRBV18
TGTGCCAGCTCACGCGGAGCTAATGAGCAGTTCTTC
CASSRGANEQFF
>NA|NA|TRBJ1-2|TRBV19
TGTGCCAGTAGTATAGTTCAAGGGGATGGCTACACCTTC
CASSIVQGDGYTF